Listed here are 2 T cell receptor beta chains from one sample, sequenced in a study of T cells after yellow fever vaccination. TCRdb independently ran MiXCR on the 5' RACE reads; one entry per CDR3 protein. The repertoire has about 320,000 distinct CDR3 sequences, around 4.5% of them found once; the top ten carry 19%. The specimen was PBMCs, collected 15 days after the yellow fever booster vaccination. These receptors all stem from a young man who received the YFV17D yellow fever vaccine.

The genes are TRBV12-3 or TRBV12-4 and TRBJ2-2; D is perhaps TRBD1 (7 bases). V dropped 10 bases and J dropped 4 bases, with 13 bases sitting between them. This CDR3 has 13 residues. The CDR3 is CATIQGGTGELFF. In nucleotides, the CDR3 is TGTGCCACCATTCAGGGGGGCACCGGGGAGCTGTTTTTT.

This clonotype was seen more than once but under ten times. The CDR3 is CASILQGTTEAFF. Here the CDR3 DNA reads TGTGCCAGCATCCTACAGGGGACCACTGAAGCTTTCTTT. The genes are TRBV12-3 or TRBV12-4 and TRBJ1-1; 7 nucleotides match TRBD1. The CDR3 sequence is 13 residues long. V shed 7 bases, J shed 4 bases, and the junction held 6 bases outside the gene matches.